These 24 T cell receptor beta chains were sequenced from one sample in a study of blood T cells in healthy people across ages. Alongside a J-beta primer mix, a sample-barcoded 5' primer served in a second PCR lasting 7 to 11 cycles. One entry per CDR3 protein results from TCRdb running MiXCR on the 5' RACE reads. The sample has fewer than 900,000 distinct CDR3 sequences; around 40% are singletons. Sequenced input: blood. The source is a woman aged 60-70 years in good health.

The J gene is TRBJ2-7, the V gene TRBV3-1; D possibly corresponds to TRBD2 (5 bases). The germline V gene has CDR1 LGHDT and CDR2 YNNKEL (reference sequence). The length of the CDR3 is 15 residues. The ends were cut back, 2 bases at V and 2 bases at J, with 13 bases in the middle. The chain's CDR3 is CASSQFIPGTYEQYF. CDR3 nucleotides: TGTGCCAGCAGCCAATTTATCCCGGGGACCTACGAGCAGTACTTC.

This clonotype was recorded a few times. J is TRBJ2-7 and V is TRBV9; D not resolved. The CDR3 runs to 13 residues. V was shortened by 0 bases and J by 4 bases, with 8 bases between the two germline ends. From germline, CDR1 is SGDLS and CDR2 YYNGEE. CDR3 residues: CASSVAGEYEQYF. CDR3 bases: TGTGCCAGCAGCGTAGCTGGTGAATACGAGCAGTACTTC.

This clonotype was found a few times. The chain's CDR3 is CSVERLAGEQYF. The CDR3 DNA sequence: TGCAGCGTTGAAAGACTAGCGGGGGAGCAGTACTTC. The V call is TRBV29-1, the J call TRBJ2-5; TRBD2 agrees at 12 bases. The CDR3 is 12 amino acids. Per germline, CDR1 SQVTM and CDR2 ANQGSEA. The V segment lost 2 bases and the J segment 11 bases; nucleotides outside the gene matches: 3. Full variable domain (rest looked up from reference TRBV29-1 and TRBJ2-5): SAVISQKPSRDICQRGTSLTIQCQVDSQVTMMFWYRQQPGQSLTLIATANQGSEATYESGFVIDKFPISRPNLTFSTLTVSNMSPEDSSIYLCSVERLAGEQYFGPGTRLLVL.

The chain is built from TRBV20-1 and TRBJ1-4; D might be TRBD1 (6 bases). The V and J ends lost 2 bases and 7 bases respectively, with 17 bases between them. CDR1 and CDR2 from the germline V gene are DFQATT and SNEGSKA (reference sequence). The CDR3 loop spans 15 amino acids. This chain's CDR3 is CSARPGRGTGEKLFF. The CDR3, as DNA: TGCAGTGCTAGACCGGGAAGGGGGACGGGTGAAAAACTGTTTTTT.

This clonotype was seen just once. The chain is built from TRBV3-1 and TRBJ2-7; D remains unclear. V gave up 4 bases and J gave up 6 bases, with 10 bases separating them. From germline, CDR1 is LGHDT and CDR2 YNNKEL (reference sequence). The CDR3 consists of 12 residues. The CDR3 region has the DNA TGTGCCAGCAGCCGTGTCGATGGCGAGCAGTACTTC. Encoded protein: CASSRVDGEQYF.

The CDR3 reads CASSQVLTNIDRAGELFF. CDR3 coding DNA: TGTGCCAGCAGCCAAGTTTTGACGAATATTGACAGGGCAGGGGAGCTGTTTTTT. The chain employs TRBV4-2 and TRBJ2-2; 7 nucleotides agree with TRBD1. The germline gives CDR1 LGHNA, CDR2 YNFKEQ. V gave up 1 base and J gave up 8 bases; unmatched junction bases: 16. The CDR3 runs 18 residues.

There are a few counts of this clonotype. The chain joins TRBV10-3 to TRBJ2-1; 10 positions match TRBD2. J was trimmed by 5 bases and V by 6 bases; bases with no gene match: 7. Germline V gene data show CDR1 as ENHRY and CDR2 as SYGVKD. CDR3 length: 15 residues. CDR3 amino acids: CAIRESSGSDNEQFF. The CDR3 DNA is TGTGCCATCAGGGAATCTAGCGGGAGTGACAATGAGCAGTTCTTC.

This clonotype was seen only a few times. The genes are TRBV21-1 and TRBJ2-1. TRBV21-1 is a pseudogene locus. The CDR3 loop spans 14 amino acids. The CDR3 region is CASSKFRVEYEQFF. Written as DNA, the CDR3 is TGTGCCAGCAGCAAGTTTAGGGTAGAGTATGAGCAGTTCTTC.

The sample holds a few counts of this clonotype. This sequence joins TRBV4-2 and TRBJ2-7, with TRBD1 matching over 8 bases. After removal of 2 bases from V and 7 bases from J, the junction contained 16 bases not matched to a gene. The CDR3 is made up of 17 amino acids. Per germline, CDR1 LGHNA and CDR2 YNFKEQ. For the CDR3, the DNA is TGTGCCAGCAGCCAAAATCCCGCCACGACAGGGGTGGGTGAGCAGTACTTC. Its translation is CASSQNPATTGVGEQYF.

J is TRBJ2-1 and V is TRBV4-2, with D hard to call. This CDR3 comprises 13 residues. Deletions cut 2 bases from V and 8 bases from J, with 10 bases between. Germline V lookup: CDR1 LGHNA, CDR2 YNFKEQ. CDR3 DNA sequence: TGTGCCAGCAGCCAACTCATCGAGGATGAGCAGTTCTTC. As protein: CASSQLIEDEQFF.

This chain uses TRBV15 with TRBJ2-3; D call uncertain. The ends were cut back, 0 bases at V and 1 base at J, with 11 bases in the middle. CDR1 LNHNV and CDR2 YYDKDF come from the germline V gene (reference sequence). The CDR3 runs 16 residues. The DNA for the CDR3 is TGTGCCACCAGCAGAGATTACGGACGCGGCACAGATACGCAGTATTTT. Protein product: CATSRDYGRGTDTQYF. Combining the CDR3 with reference TRBV15 and TRBJ2-3 gives the whole variable domain DAMVIQNPRYQVTQFGKPVTLSCSQTLNHNVMYWYQQKSSQAPKLLFHYYDKDFNNEADTPDNFQSRRPNTSFCFLDIRSPGLGDTAMYLCATSRDYGRGTDTQYFGPGTRLTVL.

On this clonotype itself: Possible read error: a much larger clone is one base away. The chain has TRBV7-2 and TRBJ2-1; D may be TRBD1 (6 bases). CDR3 length: 15 residues. In germline, CDR1 is SGHTA, CDR2 FQGNSA. CDR3 in amino acids: CVSSPGTQFYNEQFF. The CDR3 nucleotides read TGTGTCAGCAGCCCCGGGACACAGTTTTACAATGAGCAGTTCTTC.

This sequence joins TRBV6-2 or TRBV6-3 and TRBJ2-5; 9 bases fit TRBD2. The J segment lost 5 bases and the V segment lost 6 bases, leaving 7 bases of the junction unmatched. In germline, CDR1 is MNHEY, CDR2 SVGEGT. This CDR3 has 14 residues. In DNA, the CDR3 is TGTGCCAGCAGGCGACTAGCGGAAGGGGAGACCCAGTACTTC. Translating it yields CASRRLAEGETQYF.

The chain joins TRBV10-3 to TRBJ2-3; 14 bases agree with TRBD2. Trimming cost V 7 bases and J 0 bases; bases outside gene matches: 6. The CDR3 spans 17 residues. The germline V gene has CDR1 ENHRY and CDR2 SYGVKD. This CDR3 reads CAIKPGLAGVSTDTQYF. The CDR3 DNA follows: TGTGCCATCAAACCGGGACTAGCGGGAGTCAGCACAGATACGCAGTATTTT.

This clonotype has ten or more counts. This chain links TRBV29-1 with TRBJ2-4, with 8 bases aligning to TRBD1. CDR1 SQVTM and CDR2 ANQGSEA come from the germline V gene. The CDR3 is 13 amino acids. V shed 5 bases, J shed 7 bases, and the junction held 7 bases outside the gene matches. This CDR3 reads CSVTTQGANIQYF. CDR3 nucleotide sequence: TGCAGCGTTACCACTCAGGGGGCTAACATTCAGTACTTC. The complete variable domain, with remaining parts taken from reference TRBV29-1 and TRBJ2-4, reads SAVISQKPSRDICQRGTSLTIQCQVDSQVTMMFWYRQQPGQSLTLIATANQGSEATYESGFVIDKFPISRPNLTFSTLTVSNMSPEDSSIYLCSVTTQGANIQYFGAGTRLSVL.

This clonotype was seen more than once but under ten times. The J gene is TRBJ2-7, the V gene TRBV5-1, with TRBD1 matching over 8 bases. The CDR3 runs to 13 residues. Germline loops: CDR1 SGHRS, CDR2 YFSETQ. J lost 9 bases, V lost 4 bases, and 9 bases had no gene match. The CDR3 reads CASSGGQGGWQYF. CDR3 coding DNA: TGCGCCAGCAGCGGCGGACAGGGAGGCTGGCAGTACTTC.

On this clonotype itself: One end of the junction fails to match germline, which may point to a read error. The rearrangement uses TRBV7-2 and TRBJ2-3; D possibly corresponds to TRBD1 (6 bases). This CDR3 spans 16 amino acids. The germline V gene has CDR1 SGHTA and CDR2 FQGNSA. The CDR3 sequence: CASSPRGYSGTDTRYF. The DNA for the CDR3 is TGTGCCAGCAGCCCCAGGGGTTATTCGGGCACAGATACGCGGTATTTT.

The rearrangement links TRBV28 to TRBJ2-6; 8 nucleotides line up with TRBD1. V shed 5 bases, J shed 4 bases, and the junction held 7 bases outside the gene matches. In germline, CDR1 is MDHEN, CDR2 SYDVKM. The CDR3 is 16 amino acids. For the CDR3, the DNA is TGTGCCAGCAGTCCTCCGGGACAGGCAGGGGCCAACGTCCTGACTTTC. Its protein product is CASSPPGQAGANVLTF.

This clonotype was observed at least ten times. The genes are TRBV29-1 and TRBJ2-5, with 12 bases aligning to TRBD1. Trimming at V came to 7 bases and at J to 6 bases, leaving 9 bases not matched to a gene. The CDR3 length is 14 residues. Per the germline V gene, CDR1 is SQVTM and CDR2 is ANQGSEA. For the CDR3, the DNA is TGCAGCGCGAGTGGGACAGGGGGCTCCCAGACCCAGTACTTC. Protein: CSASGTGGSQTQYF.

This chain connects TRBV12-3 or TRBV12-4 to TRBJ1-5, with TRBD1 matching over 8 bases. The CDR3 is made up of 16 amino acids. V was clipped by 5 bases and J by 3 bases; unmatched bases: 9. The CDR3 coding sequence is TGTGCCAGCAGTCCAACAGGACAGGGTCCCAATCAGCCCCAGCATTTT. Protein: CASSPTGQGPNQPQHF.

Many counts were recorded for this clonotype. V gene TRBV24-1 combines with J gene TRBJ2-1; 9 bases are shared with TRBD1. This CDR3 region has 15 residues. CDR1 KGHDR and CDR2 SFDVKD come from the germline V gene. V lost 3 bases, J lost 4 bases, and 3 bases stayed unmatched. The chain's CDR3 is CATSDDGTGYNEQFF. CDR3 sequence (DNA): TGTGCCACCAGTGATGATGGGACAGGGTACAATGAGCAGTTCTTC.

The V call is TRBV5-6, the J call TRBJ2-2; 10 nucleotides match TRBD2. Germline loops: CDR1 SGHDT, CDR2 YYEEEE. CDR3 length: 17 amino acids. The V segment lost 2 bases and the J segment 0 bases; nucleotides outside the gene matches: 4. Here the CDR3 DNA reads TGTGCCAGCAGCTTACTAGCGGGACAGACGAACACCGGGGAGCTGTTTTTT. It codes for CASSLLAGQTNTGELFF.

This clonotype was observed a handful of times. This chain connects TRBV27 to TRBJ2-3, with TRBD1 matching over 9 bases. The CDR3 totals 15 residues. From germline, CDR1 is MNHEY and CDR2 SMNVEV (reference sequence). Trimming removed 5 bases from V and 1 base from J; junction bases left unmatched: 4. The DNA for the CDR3 is TGTGCCAGCAGTACCGGACAGGGGCGCACAGATACGCAGTATTTT. Its translation: CASSTGQGRTDTQYF.

The V call is TRBV10-3, the J call TRBJ2-5; D possibly corresponds to TRBD1 (6 bases). The end of the DNA fits TRBJ2-7 better, so the J call may be wrong. From germline, CDR1 is ENHRY and CDR2 SYGVKD. The CDR3 is made up of 11 amino acids. The CDR3 region has the DNA TGTGCCATCAGCGACAGGTACGAGCAGTACTTC. It translates to CAISDRYEQYF.